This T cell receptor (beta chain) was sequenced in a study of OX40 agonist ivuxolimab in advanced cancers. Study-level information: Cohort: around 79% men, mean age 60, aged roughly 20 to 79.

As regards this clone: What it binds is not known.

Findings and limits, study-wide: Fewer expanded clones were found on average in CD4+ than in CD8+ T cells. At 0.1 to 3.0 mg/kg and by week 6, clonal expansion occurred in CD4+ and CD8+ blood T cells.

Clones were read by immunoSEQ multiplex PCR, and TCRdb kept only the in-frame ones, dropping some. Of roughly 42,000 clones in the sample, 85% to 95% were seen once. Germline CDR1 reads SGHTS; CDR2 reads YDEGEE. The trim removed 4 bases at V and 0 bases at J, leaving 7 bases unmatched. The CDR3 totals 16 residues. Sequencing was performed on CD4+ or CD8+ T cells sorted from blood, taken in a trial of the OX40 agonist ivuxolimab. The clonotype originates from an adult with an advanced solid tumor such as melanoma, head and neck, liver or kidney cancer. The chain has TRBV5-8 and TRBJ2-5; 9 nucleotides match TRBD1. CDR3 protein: CASSLRDRAHQETQYF. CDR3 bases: TGTGCCAGCAGCCTCCGGGACAGGGCCCACCAAGAGACCCAGTACTTC.